This T cell receptor (beta chain) was obtained from a study of T cells in Graves' hyperthyroidism and ophthalmopathy. The overall study: The initial diagnosis was the point when peripheral blood was collected, ahead of any treatment.

Broader study findings: Researchers report that a 13 V-J model separated ophthalmopathy from stable hyperthyroidism. Most clonotypes that expanded in the thyroid above 0.001 also showed up in blood.

From RNA transcripts, TCR beta CDR3 regions were amplified. Researchers ran a first-round RT-PCR on the TCR CDR3 using the HTBI primer set. TCRdb ran MiXCR on the multiplex PCR reads and lists one entry per CDR3 protein. The sample holds hundreds of thousands of distinct CDR3 sequences, 15% to 18% seen once. CDR3 length: 16 amino acids. The ends lost 3 bases at V and 1 base at J; junction bases unmatched: 3. The germline CDR1 and CDR2 sequences are SQVTM and ANQGSEA. Exclusion of patients followed from uncontrolled infection, other autoimmune disease, pregnancy or lactation. Notes on this clonotype: Its antigen is unidentified.

V and J are TRBV29-1 and TRBJ2-1; 13 bases align to TRBD2. The clonotype comes from a woman aged 18-29 years with Graves' hyperthyroidism. Sequencing was performed on blood. The CDR3, as DNA: TGCAGCGTTGACGGACTAGCGGGAGTTTCCTACAATGAGCAGTTCTTC. Translated: CSVDGLAGVSYNEQFF.